This T cell receptor beta chain was recovered during a study of cytomegalovirus exposure and HLA in healthy donors. In the study overall: In an earlier analysis, 95 million to 130 million unique TCR beta sequences were found from 150 million to 200 million T cells. General study points: Some V segments (TRBV6-2 and TRBV6-3 among them) were excluded as indistinguishable.

Note on this clone: Its cognate antigen is unknown.

It was with 60 Vbeta and 13 Jbeta primers that the PCR ran. Here immunoSEQ multiplex PCR was the method, and the copy in TCRdb shows in-frame clones only, minus some. The sample comprises a few hundred thousand clones, approximately 80% of which are singletons, and around 16% rests with the top ten. There are 18 residues in the CDR3. Germline V gene sequence: CDR1 SGHRS, CDR2 YFSETQ. Unmatched junction bases numbered 11, after V lost 4 bases and J lost 3 bases. Input material: PBMCs. The source is a man in his forties in good health and CMV-seronegative. This chain uses TRBV5-1 with TRBJ2-3; the match to TRBD2 covers 13 bases. The chain's CDR3 is CASSPNRTSGSWTDTQYF. The CDR3 DNA follows: TGCGCCAGCAGCCCAAATAGGACTAGCGGGAGTTGGACAGATACGCAGTATTTT. The full variable domain, completed using reference TRBV5-1 and TRBJ2-3, is KAGVTQTPRYLIKTRGQQVTLSCSPISGHRSVSWYQQTPGQGLQFLFEYFSETQRNKGNFPGRFSGRQFSNSRSEMNVSTLELGDSALYLCASSPNRTSGSWTDTQYFGPGTRLTVL.